This TCR beta chain was sequenced for a study of T-cell reconstitution after alpha-beta-depleted transplantation in children. Preparation of the TCRbeta library used unique molecular identifiers. TCRdb ran MiXCR on the PCR reads and lists one entry per CDR3 protein. The sample has approximately 290,000 distinct CDR3 sequences, roughly 11% seen once. The table lists this clonotype with many counts. Antigen unknown. The V end lost 1 base, the J end lost 2 bases, and 11 bases lay between the germline ends. The CDR3 totals 15 residues. The V gene's germline CDR1 is SGHDT and CDR2 YYEEEE. Findings and limits, study-wide: At one year after transplant, newly produced T cells mostly accounted for T-cell counts and diversity. Surviving recipient T cells and thymic progenitors produced the high day-60 TCRbeta diversity seen in some patients. The study reportedly traced alpha-beta T cells about two months after transplant to several hundred expanded graft clones.

The source was peripheral blood, collected 180 days after TCRalphabeta/CD19-depleted stem cell transplant. The chain carries TRBV5-6 and TRBJ2-3; D remains unclear. The receptor's source is a male patient aged 2 to 9 who had a stem cell transplant for chronic granulomatous disease, so the T cells may come from the graft donor. CDR3 DNA sequence: TGTGCCAGCAGCTTGCTAGACCTGGACACAGATACGCAGTATTTT. This translates into CASSLLDLDTDTQYF.